These 6 T cell receptor beta chains were sequenced from one sample in a study of blood T cell repertoires in COVID-19. Assay used: immunoSEQ multiplex PCR; TCRdb lists only in-frame clones, some missing. The profile covers fewer than 250,000 clones, with about 83% appearing a single time and approximately 3.8% taken by the ten largest. The sample was PBMCs or T cells enriched from blood (not recorded which). Receptors originate from a woman aged 40 to 55 who had been exposed to COVID-19.

A few counts support this clone. The J gene is TRBJ2-7, the V gene TRBV7-2, with a possible D match to TRBD2 (5 bases). Germline CDR1 SGHTA, CDR2 FQGNSA. Trimming shortened V by 2 bases and J by 0 bases, and 11 bases separated the two germline ends. This CDR3 is 15 amino acids long. CDR3 in DNA: TGTGCCAGCAGCTTAAGCGGACCGAGCTCCTACGAGCAGTACTTC. Residues: CASSLSGPSSYEQYF.

This chain joins TRBV11-2 and TRBJ2-1; D may be TRBD2 (5 bases). Germline V gives CDR1 SGHAT, CDR2 FQNNGV. The CDR3 loop spans 14 amino acids. V lost 5 bases and J 4 bases, leaving 12 bases between the germline ends. CDR3 protein: CASSPRTGYNEQFF. Written as DNA, the CDR3 is TGTGCCAGCAGCCCCAGGACTGGATACAATGAGCAGTTCTTC. The entire variable domain, with the rest obtained from reference TRBV11-2 and TRBJ2-1, is as follows: EAGVAQSPRYKIIEKRQSVAFWCNPISGHATLYWYQQILGQGPKLLIQFQNNGVVDDSQLPKDRFSAERLKGVDSTLKIQPAKLEDSAVYLCASSPRTGYNEQFFGPGTRLTVL.

This clone was found once. The gene calls are TRBV28 and TRBJ1-5, with D perhaps matching TRBD1 (5 bases). The CDR3 covers 17 residues. From germline, CDR1 is MDHEN and CDR2 SYDVKM. V lost 6 bases and J lost 3, with 21 bases in between. In nucleotides, the CDR3 is TGTGCCAGCAGCCCCTCCCGCCAGGGCGTTTACAATCAGCCCCAGCATTTT. Translation: CASSPSRQGVYNQPQHF.

V gene TRBV5-1 combines with J gene TRBJ1-1; 7 bases are shared with TRBD1. The CDR3 sequence is 14 residues long. Germline values: CDR1 SGHRS, CDR2 YFSETQ. With 4 bases clipped from V and 4 bases from J, the junction kept 7 bases outside the gene matches. The CDR3 DNA is TGCGCCAGCAGCGAACTGGGACAGCTCACTGAAGCTTTCTTT. Protein: CASSELGQLTEAFF.

This chain connects TRBV7-9 to TRBJ1-5; TRBD1 matches 8 bases. CDR1 SEHNR and CDR2 FQNEAQ come from the germline V gene (reference sequence). Trimming cost V 1 base and J 5 bases; bases outside gene matches: 4. The CDR3 length is 15 residues. The CDR3 sequence is CASSLGDRTDQPQHF. The CDR3 region has the DNA TGTGCCAGCAGCTTAGGGGACAGGACTGATCAGCCCCAGCATTTT.

This clone was seen a handful of times. CDR3: CASSQGSLGLAGYNEQFF. The DNA for the CDR3 is TGCGCCAGCAGCCAAGGATCTTTAGGACTAGCGGGGTACAATGAGCAGTTCTTC. The chain is built from TRBV4-3 and TRBJ2-1; TRBD2 agrees at 12 bases. This CDR3 has 18 amino acids. Germline-derived CDR1 and CDR2 are LGHNA and YSLEER. Germline trimming cut 1 base from V and 4 bases from J; bases unmatched to any gene: 8.